This T cell receptor (beta chain) derives from a study of T-cell memory formation after mild COVID-19. The overall study: TCR clusters mostly belonged to single donors. Findings of the study overall: Pre-infection memory held some responding clones, suggesting pre-existing cross-reactive T cells responded. There was a balanced CD4/CD8 profile in clones contracting day 15 to 85, and later expanders leaned CD4+. CD8+ contracting clones occupied EMRA, while CD4+ ones occupied mainly CM and EM.

TCRdb reanalysed the 5' RACE reads using MiXCR and keeps one entry per CDR3 protein. This table holds some 210,000 distinct CDR3 sequences, roughly 27% found once. Germline V gene data show CDR1 as ENHRY and CDR2 as SYGVKD. This CDR3 has 18 residues. The ends lost 3 bases at V and 3 bases at J; junction bases unmatched: 14. Regarding this clonotype: Its target is unknown.

What was sequenced was PBMCs or a T cell subset sorted from them (not recorded which). The sequence was obtained from an adult woman who had mild COVID-19 (a few samples of this study predate the infection). Cell type and time point are not known. The chain carries TRBV10-3 and TRBJ2-3; TRBD2 agrees at 8 bases. CDR3: CAISDMAGGPEETDTQYF. In nucleotides, the CDR3 is TGTGCCATCAGTGACATGGCGGGAGGCCCTGAGGAGACAGATACGCAGTATTTT.